Following are 9 T cell receptor beta chains from one sample sequenced in a study of shared T cell receptors in the human thymus. The repertoire was sequenced with immunoSEQ multiplex PCR; TCRdb's copy has only in-frame clones and lacks some. The sample lists about 660,000 clones, more than 70% occurring once. These data are also associated with another study on human thymus T cells.

The sample comprised thymocytes. The receptors derive from a boy under two years old with a congenital heart defect.

V is TRBV6-1 and J is TRBJ1-2; 10 bases agree with TRBD1. This CDR3 is 16 amino acids long. CDR1 is MNHNS and CDR2 is SASEGT in the germline V gene. The trim removed 3 bases at V and 1 base at J, leaving 5 bases unmatched. This CDR3 is CASSDGGQGINYGYTF. For the CDR3, the DNA is TGTGCCAGCAGTGATGGGGGACAGGGGATTAACTATGGCTACACCTTC.

The chain employs TRBV7-2 and TRBJ1-6; 7 positions match TRBD1. J gave up 7 bases and V 5 bases, and 5 bases lay outside the gene matches. The germline CDR1 and CDR2 sequences are SGHTA and FQGNSA. This CDR3 region has 14 residues. CDR3 nucleotides: TGTGCCAGCAGCCCCGGGACAGTAAATTCACCCCTCCACTTT. Protein sequence: CASSPGTVNSPLHF.

The chain employs TRBV29-1 and TRBJ1-1, with a tentative D call TRBD1 (5 bases). V was pared by 4 bases and J by 6 bases, with 18 bases between. The V gene's germline CDR1 is SQVTM and CDR2 ANQGSEA. The CDR3 sequence is 14 residues long. The CDR3 protein is CSVGGGLSGAEAFF. The CDR3 DNA reads as TGCAGCGTTGGGGGGGGGTTATCGGGCGCTGAAGCTTTCTTT. The entire variable domain, with the rest obtained from reference TRBV29-1 and TRBJ1-1, is as follows: SAVISQKPSRDICQRGTSLTIQCQVDSQVTMMFWYRQQPGQSLTLIATANQGSEATYESGFVIDKFPISRPNLTFSTLTVSNMSPEDSSIYLCSVGGGLSGAEAFFGQGTRLTVV.

This clone was observed once. This chain uses TRBV28 with TRBJ2-7; maybe TRBD2 (6 bases). The CDR3 consists of 16 residues. The germline V gene encodes CDR1 MDHEN and CDR2 SYDVKM. The V and J ends lost 6 bases and 0 bases respectively, with 18 bases between them. The CDR3 protein is CASSLHPRGSSYEQYF. The CDR3 nucleotides read TGTGCCAGCAGCCTACACCCGCGGGGCAGCTCCTACGAGCAGTACTTC.

The V gene is TRBV5-1, the J gene TRBJ1-5, with D possibly matching TRBD1 (6 bases). The CDR3 is 15 residues long. Germline V gives CDR1 SGHRS, CDR2 YFSETQ. V was shortened by 0 bases and J by 4 bases, with 11 bases between the two germline ends. The CDR3: CASSLAGALNQPQHF. In DNA, the CDR3 is TGCGCCAGCAGCTTGGCAGGGGCCCTGAATCAGCCCCAGCATTTT.

This chain connects TRBV27 to TRBJ2-3; TRBD1 is a possible D gene (6 bases). CDR1 MNHEY and CDR2 SMNVEV come from the germline V gene (reference sequence). V lost 4 bases to trimming and J lost 0 bases, with 11 bases between them. There are 15 residues in the CDR3. This CDR3 is CASSSGQLSTDTQYF. CDR3 nucleotides: TGTGCCAGCAGTTCAGGACAGTTGAGCACAGATACGCAGTATTTT.

This rearrangement joins TRBV5-6 to TRBJ2-5; tentative D call: TRBD2 (6 bases). The J call is uncertain, as TRBJ2-7 better fits the DNA end. CDR1 and CDR2 from the germline V gene are SGHDT and YYEEEE. The CDR3 sequence is 15 residues long. This CDR3 is CASSQSGPSSYEQYF. DNA for the CDR3: TGTGCCAGCAGCCAAAGCGGGCCGAGCTCCTACGAGCAGTACTTC.

The gene calls are TRBV25-1 and TRBJ2-4; 7 bases fit TRBD2. Per the germline V gene, CDR1 is MGHDK and CDR2 is SYGVNS. CDR3 size: 15 residues. J gave up 2 bases and V 11 bases, and 12 bases lay outside the gene matches. The CDR3: CACPREEGTKNIQYF. The CDR3 region has the DNA TGTGCCTGCCCCCGGGAGGAGGGAACCAAAAACATTCAGTACTTC. Filled out from reference TRBV25-1 and TRBJ2-4, the complete variable domain reads EADIYQTPRYLVIGTGKKITLECSQTMGHDKMYWYQQDPGMELHLIHYSYGVNSTEKGDLSSESTVSRIRTEHFPLTLESARPSHTSQYLCACPREEGTKNIQYFGAGTRLSVL.

This chain connects TRBV9 to TRBJ2-1; 14 positions agree with TRBD2. Germline lookup yields CDR1 SGDLS and CDR2 YYNGEE. The V gene end was trimmed by 1 base and the J gene end by 2 bases; junction bases not matched to a gene: 2. This CDR3 comprises 17 residues. The CDR3 region is CASSVRLAGGPYNEQFF. The CDR3 nucleotides read TGTGCCAGCAGCGTAAGACTAGCGGGGGGGCCCTACAATGAGCAGTTCTTC.